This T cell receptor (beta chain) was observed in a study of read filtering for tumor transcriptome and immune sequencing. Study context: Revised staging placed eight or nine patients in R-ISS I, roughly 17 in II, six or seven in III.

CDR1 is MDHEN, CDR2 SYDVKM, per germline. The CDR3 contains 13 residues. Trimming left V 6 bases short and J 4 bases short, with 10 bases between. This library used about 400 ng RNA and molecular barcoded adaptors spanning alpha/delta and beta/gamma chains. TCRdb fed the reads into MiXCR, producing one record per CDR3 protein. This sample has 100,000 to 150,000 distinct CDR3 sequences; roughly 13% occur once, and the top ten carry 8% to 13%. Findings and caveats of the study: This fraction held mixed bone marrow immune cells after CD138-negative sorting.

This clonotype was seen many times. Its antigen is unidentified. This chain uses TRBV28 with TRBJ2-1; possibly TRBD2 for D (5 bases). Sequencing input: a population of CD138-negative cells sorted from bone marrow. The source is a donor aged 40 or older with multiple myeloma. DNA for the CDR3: TGTGCCAGCAGCCCCCCGGGATACAATGAGCAGTTCTTC. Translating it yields CASSPPGYNEQFF.